A single sample gave rise to the 31 T cell receptor beta chains below, sequenced in a study of cytomegalovirus exposure and HLA in healthy donors (dated by TCRdb to about 2017). Libraries came from the immunoSEQ multiplex PCR assay. The immuneACCESS repertoire file appears here via TCRdb, limited to in-frame rearrangements. These files lack a portion of the clones; in checked studies, under half of the deficit traces to unresolved V genes, and the cause of the others is not known. This sample lists 160,000 or so clones; 88% were detected once. The ten largest clones add up to around 3% of the sample. Specimen: PBMCs. The receptors derive from a man aged 18 to 35 in good health and CMV-seronegative.

About this clone: Other DNA sequences in this sample translate to the same CDR3. This sequence joins TRBV4-1 and TRBJ2-3; 9 bases line up with TRBD2. With 0 bases clipped from V and 5 bases from J, the junction kept 6 bases outside the gene matches. Germline V CDR1 and CDR2: MGHRA, YSYEKL. CDR3 length: 16 residues. The CDR3 reads CASSQEAGGPGDTQYF. The CDR3 DNA follows: TGCGCCAGCAGCCAAGAAGCGGGGGGCCCCGGAGATACGCAGTATTTT.

This clone was picked up one time. The rearrangement links TRBV21-1 to TRBJ1-6; the D call of TRBD1 is as the table states it, not checked on the DNA. TRBV21-1 is tagged as a pseudogene. The CDR3 runs to 13 residues. The CDR3 loop reads CAGRDRDGSPLHF. CDR3 sequence (DNA): TGTGCCGGGAGAGACAGGGATGGATCACCCCTCCACTTT.

This rearrangement joins TRBV19 to TRBJ2-2; 7 bases align to TRBD1. From germline, CDR1 is LNHDA and CDR2 SQIVND (reference sequence). V was clipped by 7 bases and J by 4 bases; unmatched bases: 6. This CDR3 region has 14 residues. This chain's CDR3 is CASISGQLTGELFF. The CDR3 DNA reads TGTGCCAGTATATCGGGACAGCTCACCGGGGAGCTGTTTTTT.

The chain links TRBV5-1 to TRBJ2-2; D remains unclear. Trimming took 5 bases from V and 0 from J, leaving 11 bases between them. This CDR3 contains 15 residues. The V gene's germline CDR1 is SGHRS and CDR2 YFSETQ. This CDR3 is CASRSNPANTGELFF. For the CDR3, the DNA is TGCGCCAGCAGGTCAAACCCAGCGAACACCGGGGAGCTGTTTTTT.

This sequence joins TRBV6-5 and TRBJ2-5; D might be TRBD1 (6 bases). The V end was cut by 0 bases, the J end by 2 bases, with 13 bases between. The germline V gene has CDR1 MNHEY and CDR2 SVGAGI. The CDR3 runs 16 residues. The CDR3 region has the DNA TGTGCCAGCAGTTACTCGGGGGCCGGGTTACAAGAGACCCAGTACTTC. Protein: CASSYSGAGLQETQYF.

Concerning this clone: Other DNA sequences of this sample code for an identical CDR3. The CDR3 protein is CASSLDSSGANVLTF. The CDR3 region has the DNA TGTGCCAGCAGCTTAGACAGCTCTGGGGCCAACGTCCTGACTTTC. The chain carries TRBV5-4 and TRBJ2-6, with D possibly matching TRBD1 (5 bases). Trimming stripped 2 bases from V and 0 bases from J, with 6 bases between. This CDR3 comprises 15 residues. Germline V lookup: CDR1 SGHNT, CDR2 YYREEE (reference sequence).

This clone was found once. The chain links TRBV19 to TRBJ1-4; D might be TRBD1 (6 bases). V lost 5 bases, J lost 4 bases, and 11 bases lay in between. Germline lookup yields CDR1 LNHDA and CDR2 SQIVND (reference sequence). The CDR3 runs to 14 residues. The CDR3 DNA follows: TGTGCCAGTAGTCTCGGACAGCTTAATGAAAAACTGTTTTTT. Its translation: CASSLGQLNEKLFF.

The chain has TRBV15 and TRBJ1-5; 8 nucleotides agree with TRBD1. The trim removed 6 bases at V and 4 bases at J, leaving 11 bases unmatched. The CDR3 runs 16 residues. Per the germline V gene, CDR1 is LNHNV and CDR2 is YYDKDF (reference sequence). CDR3 protein: CATRIGVGQGNQPQHF. The DNA of the CDR3 is TGTGCCACCAGGATTGGGGTTGGACAGGGTAATCAGCCCCAGCATTTT.

About this clone: The junction and the germline gene differ at one end; a read error may be behind it. CDR3 in amino acids: CASTPLAGGGGGELFF. The CDR3 bases are TGTGCTAGCACCCCCCTAGCGGGGGGCGGTGGCGGGGAGCTGTTTTTT. V and J are TRBV7-7 and TRBJ2-2; 11 bases are shared with TRBD2. The CDR3 is made up of 16 amino acids. Germline V gene lookup returns CDR1 SSHAT and CDR2 FNYEAQ (reference sequence).

The chain is built from TRBV5-1 and TRBJ1-2, with 12 bases fitting TRBD1. V was clipped by 0 bases and J by 6 bases; unmatched bases: 3. Germline-derived CDR1 and CDR2 are SGHRS and YFSETQ. This CDR3 contains 15 residues. The DNA of the CDR3 is TGCGCCAGCAGCTTGGGTGGGACAGGGGGCCATGGCTACACCTTC. Translated: CASSLGGTGGHGYTF.

The chain joins TRBV7-9 to TRBJ1-2; D gene unclear. Germline V gene data show CDR1 as SEHNR and CDR2 as FQNEAQ (reference sequence). The ends were cut back, 0 bases at V and 6 bases at J, with 8 bases in the middle. The CDR3 contains 13 residues. This CDR3 is CASSLAIPDGYTF. As DNA, the CDR3 is TGTGCCAGCAGCTTAGCGATTCCGGATGGCTACACCTTC.

V gene TRBV5-1 combines with J gene TRBJ2-5, with a weak D call TRBD1 (5 bases). The CDR3 length is 14 residues. The germline CDR1 and CDR2 sequences are SGHRS and YFSETQ. V was trimmed by 3 bases and J by 5 bases, leaving 14 bases between them. Here the CDR3 DNA reads TGCGCCAGCAGCTCAGACAGTTATTGGGAGACCCAGTACTTC. Its protein product is CASSSDSYWETQYF. Using reference TRBV5-1 and TRBJ2-5 for the parts outside the CDR3, the full variable domain is KAGVTQTPRYLIKTRGQQVTLSCSPISGHRSVSWYQQTPGQGLQFLFEYFSETQRNKGNFPGRFSGRQFSNSRSEMNVSTLELGDSALYLCASSSDSYWETQYFGPGTRLLVL.

V usage is TRBV7-6 and J usage is TRBJ2-2, with 7 bases that match TRBD1. V dropped 6 bases and J dropped 9; count of bases not matched to a gene: 1. Per the germline V gene, CDR1 is SGHVS and CDR2 is FNYEAQ. This CDR3 comprises 11 residues. The CDR3 nucleotides are TGTGCCAGCAGACAGGGGCGGGAGCTGTTTTTT. Translating gives CASRQGRELFF.

The chain combines TRBV4-1 with TRBJ2-2; 7 positions agree with TRBD1. Germline V lookup: CDR1 MGHRA, CDR2 YSYEKL. This CDR3 spans 16 amino acids. Trimming cost V 1 base and J 0 bases; bases outside gene matches: 2. This chain's CDR3 is CASSQADRPNTGELFF. CDR3 coding DNA: TGCGCCAGCAGCCAAGCGGACAGGCCGAACACCGGGGAGCTGTTTTTT.

Only one count was recorded for this clone. The rearrangement uses TRBV5-6 and TRBJ1-2; TRBD1 might be the D (5 bases). This CDR3 has 12 residues. Trimming shortened V by 4 bases and J by 5 bases, and 9 bases separated the two germline ends. Looked up from germline, CDR1 is SGHDT and CDR2 is YYEEEE. CDR3: CASSQGGYGYTF. DNA for the CDR3: TGTGCCAGCAGCCAGGGCGGATATGGCTACACCTTC.

The chain employs TRBV5-1 and TRBJ1-2; D remains ambiguous. Germline V CDR1 and CDR2: SGHRS, YFSETQ. Trimming took off 0 bases at V and 5 bases at J, with 8 bases between the two ends. This CDR3 is built from 13 residues. CDR3 loop: CASSLAIGYGYTF. CDR3 nucleotides: TGCGCCAGCAGCTTGGCCATCGGGTATGGCTACACCTTC.

The gene calls are TRBV11-3 and TRBJ1-1, with a weak D call TRBD1 (6 bases). V was pared by 5 bases and J by 10 bases, with 14 bases between. Germline CDR1 is SGHNT and CDR2 is YENEEA. The CDR3 is 12 amino acids. The CDR3 nucleotides are TGTGCCAGCAGCCTGCCCGGGGGGCGAGCTTTCTTT. Residues: CASSLPGGRAFF. Full variable domain (missing parts from reference TRBV11-3 and TRBJ1-1): EAGVVQSPRYKIIEKKQPVAFWCNPISGHNTLYWYLQNLGQGPELLIRYENEEAVDDSQLPKDRFSAERLKGVDSTLKIQPAELGDSAVYLCASSLPGGRAFFGQGTRLTVV.

CDR3 sequence reads: CAISATGVENSPLHF. In nucleotides, the CDR3 is TGTGCCATCAGTGCGACAGGGGTCGAAAATTCACCCCTCCACTTT. The chain combines TRBV10-3 with TRBJ1-6; the match to TRBD1 covers 8 bases. The length of the CDR3 is 15 residues. CDR1 and CDR2 from the germline V gene are ENHRY and SYGVKD. Trimming at V came to 4 bases and at J to 7 bases, leaving 6 bases not matched to a gene.

The chain couples TRBV27 to TRBJ2-7, with 7 nucleotides matching TRBD1. The CDR3 is made up of 14 amino acids. V was clipped by 5 bases and J by 4 bases; unmatched bases: 8. CDR1 is MNHEY and CDR2 is SMNVEV in the germline V gene (reference sequence). The CDR3 DNA reads TGTGCCAGCAGTGTCCGACAGGGAATTTACGAGCAGTACTTC. Amino acid sequence: CASSVRQGIYEQYF.

The table lists this clone with a few counts. For the CDR3, the DNA is TGTGCCAGCTCACGGGACAGGAACGAGCAGTACGTC. This gives the protein CASSRDRNEQYV. The chain recombines TRBV18 with TRBJ2-7; 8 nucleotides match TRBD1. The CDR3 loop spans 12 amino acids. Germline-derived CDR1 and CDR2 are KGHSH and LQKENI. The trim removed 4 bases at V and 5 bases at J, leaving 1 base unmatched.

This clone was seen once. The genes are TRBV11-2 and TRBJ2-3, with TRBD2 matching 14 bases. The J segment lost 1 base and the V segment lost 5 bases, leaving 8 bases of the junction unmatched. This CDR3 spans 18 amino acids. CDR1 and CDR2 (germline): SGHAT, FQNNGV. This CDR3 reads CASSTWTSGRTRTDTQYF. CDR3 DNA: TGTGCCAGCAGCACTTGGACTAGCGGGAGGACCCGCACAGATACGCAGTATTTT.

The chain combines TRBV28 with TRBJ2-5; a possible D gene is TRBD2 (5 bases). Deletions cut 3 bases from V and 5 bases from J, with 13 bases between. Germline V CDR1 and CDR2: MDHEN, SYDVKM. The CDR3 is 14 residues long. The CDR3 sequence is CASSFPGSGETQYF. CDR3 nucleotide sequence: TGTGCCAGCAGTTTCCCGGGGTCGGGGGAGACCCAGTACTTC.

This clone was recorded only once. The chain combines TRBV27 with TRBJ2-7; 7 bases match TRBD1. Germline trimming cut 5 bases from V and 6 bases from J; bases unmatched to any gene: 7. Germline-derived CDR1 and CDR2 are MNHEY and SMNVEV (reference sequence). CDR3 length equals 13 residues. CDR3 coding DNA: TGTGCCAGCAGTGACAGGGTAGGAAGCGAGCAGTACTTC. Its translation is CASSDRVGSEQYF.

The rearrangement links TRBV18 to TRBJ2-3; TRBD2 aligns across 9 bases. The CDR3 extends over 15 amino acids. Trimming removed 0 bases from V and 3 bases from J; junction bases left unmatched: 1. The germline CDR1 and CDR2 sequences are KGHSH and LQKENI. As DNA, the CDR3 is TGTGCCAGCTCACCACCCGCGGGGGGGACAGATACGCAGTATTTT. Translated: CASSPPAGGTDTQYF.

This sequence joins TRBV28 and TRBJ2-1; D remains unclear. Trimming took off 3 bases at V and 5 bases at J, with 5 bases between the two ends. CDR1 and CDR2 (germline): MDHEN, SYDVKM. CDR3 size: 12 residues. CDR3 in DNA: TGTGCCAGCAGTTTTGTAGACAATGAGCAGTTCTTC. This gives the protein CASSFVDNEQFF.

This clone was observed a handful of times. The rearrangement joins TRBV15 to TRBJ1-2, with D unresolved. The germline V and J ends were trimmed by 7 bases and 2 bases, with 8 bases remaining between them. This CDR3 is built from 12 residues. The germline CDR1 and CDR2 sequences are LNHNV and YYDKDF (reference sequence). This CDR3 is CATTVGNYGYTF. CDR3 coding DNA: TGTGCCACCACCGTGGGCAACTATGGCTACACCTTC.

The chain couples TRBV6-4 to TRBJ1-4; D possibly corresponds to TRBD1 (6 bases). Germline CDR1 is MRHNA and CDR2 is SNTAGT. V was cut by 2 bases and J by 6 bases, with 13 bases left in between. This CDR3 region has 15 residues. CDR3 amino acids: CASSDSGAGDEKLFF. In nucleotides, the CDR3 is TGTGCCAGCAGTGACAGTGGGGCAGGGGATGAAAAACTGTTTTTT.

This sequence joins TRBV7-2 and TRBJ2-7; maybe TRBD1 (5 bases). Germline V gene lookup returns CDR1 SGHTA and CDR2 FQGNSA. Trimming took off 1 base at V and 1 base at J, with 14 bases between the two ends. CDR3 length equals 16 residues. DNA of the CDR3: TGTGCCAGCAGCTTAGACCCTGGGGCCCCATCCTACGAGCAGTACTTC. Its translation: CASSLDPGAPSYEQYF.

A few counts support this clone. The chain employs TRBV6-5 and TRBJ2-1, with D perhaps TRBD2 (6 bases). This CDR3 is 15 amino acids long. Germline-derived CDR1 and CDR2 are MNHEY and SVGAGI. Trimming left V 6 bases short and J 1 base short, with 13 bases between. DNA of the CDR3: TGTGCCAGCAGCTACGATAGCGGATCCTACAATGAGCAGTTCTTC. It specifies CASSYDSGSYNEQFF.

The chain uses TRBV23-1 and TRBJ2-3, with D possibly TRBD1 on 6 matching bases. TRBV23-1 is classed as an ORF, of uncertain function. The CDR3 length is 17 residues. Trimming took 5 bases from V and 3 from J, leaving 21 bases between them. The CDR3: CASSAFIRGLRTDTQYF. The CDR3 DNA is TGCGCCAGCAGTGCATTCATCAGGGGATTAAGGACAGATACGCAGTATTTT.

The chain is built from TRBV5-6 and TRBJ1-2; 8 bases are shared with TRBD1. The CDR3 spans 15 residues. The germline CDR1 and CDR2 sequences are SGHDT and YYEEEE. V dropped 0 bases and J dropped 2; count of bases not matched to a gene: 3. CDR3: CASSLARGPNYGYTF. CDR3 nucleotides: TGTGCCAGCAGCTTGGCCAGGGGGCCCAACTATGGCTACACCTTC.